A selection of T cell receptor beta chains follows, all from one sample in a study of blood T cell repertoires in COVID-19. Assay: immunoSEQ multiplex PCR; the TCRdb copy retains only in-frame clones and omits some. The sample shows 390,000 or so clones, around 91% of them seen only once. The source material was peripheral blood. The receptors derive from a man between 18 and 29 years old with active or convalescent COVID-19. The conserved cysteine and the conserved F or W are not part of the CDR3 here. Fields, in order: J gene, CDR3 length, V gene, CDR3 protein.

>TRBJ1-1|11|TRBV3-1/TRBV3-2
ASSPPQNPMAV
>TRBJ2-1|15|TRBV13
ASSLGLAGFLYNEQF
>TRBJ2-7|14|TRBV7-8
ASSLGSSGRSHEQY
>TRBJ2-7|13|TRBV9
ASSVLAGGLEEQY
>TRBJ2-2|16|TRBV11-3
ASSLDRESGLNTGELF
>TRBJ1-1|14|TRBV7-9
ASSLGVQGARTEAF
>TRBJ2-2|14|TRBV5-6
ASSQAGQPNTGELF
>TRBJ2-7|14|TRBV6-6
ASSAPSAGSTYEQY
>TRBJ2-7|13|TRBV6-5
ASIPTGTTTYEQY
>TRBJ2-5|14|TRBV7-7
ASSLVLAGGQETQY
>TRBJ1-6|14|TRBV6-5
ASSYTGQGGGSPLH
>TRBJ1-6|13|TRBV14
ASSYGQLFNSPLH
>TRBJ2-6|14|TRBV28
ASSSTGISGANVLT
>TRBJ2-7|13|TRBV7-2
ASSSSSGDSYEQY
>TRBJ1-4|14|TRBV7-9
ASSSNQGAANEKLF
>TRBJ2-2|12|TRBV3-1/TRBV3-2
ASRTGGSTGELF
>TRBJ2-1|14|TRBV28
ASGDPGGRGGNEQF
>TRBJ2-7|9|TRBV19
ASSHRGEQY
>TRBJ1-5|13|TRBV13
ASSSRTHSNQPQH
>TRBJ2-3|15|TRBV27
ASSLSVLAASTDTQY
>TRBJ2-7|15|TRBV28
ASTDRGGGDQVYEQY
>TRBJ2-7|13|TRBV27
ASSLDGQGAREQY
>TRBJ1-2|10|TRBV25-1
ASSGQGWGYT
>TRBJ2-1|12|TRBV18
ASSPPVIRNEQF
>TRBJ1-1|11|TRBV6-5
ASRLGGWLEAF
>TRBJ2-1|13|TRBV3-1/TRBV3-2
ASSSGLAAYNEQF
>TRBJ1-1|13|TRBV9
ASLRQGVKGVEAF
>TRBJ2-3|13|TRBV25-1
ASSEYRVYTDTQY
>TRBJ2-2|10|TRBV23-1
GLRRITGELF
>TRBJ2-3|14|TRBV6-2/TRBV6-3
ASSYWGGRFTDTQY
>TRBJ2-6|16|TRBV5-6
ASIIDRGFPSGANVLT
>TRBJ2-5|12|TRBV4-3
ASSQGGDGETQY
>TRBJ1-6|12|TRBV2
ASSEAHRVSPLH
>TRBJ1-3|14|TRBV4-3
ASSQDGHSAGNTIY
>TRBJ1-1|12|TRBV30
AWSVSRGYTEAF
>TRBJ2-1|11|TRBV29-1
SVDRGPYNEQF
>TRBJ1-4|14|TRBV3-1/TRBV3-2
ASSPPGGVKREKLF
>TRBJ2-1|11|TRBV7-8
ASSRDSYNEQF
>TRBJ2-1|12|TRBV2
ASRGISGGNEQF
>TRBJ2-7|13|TRBV28
ASSSRQGAYYEQY
>TRBJ1-2|13|TRBV18
ASSSTTGGEYGYT
>TRBJ2-7|11|TRBV28
ASRPGKSYEQY
>TRBJ1-1|11|TRBV7-2
ASSRGQNTEAF
>TRBJ1-2|10|TRBV12-3/TRBV12-4
ASSSGQGAYT
>TRBJ1-2|13|TRBV15
ATSRDLGTAYGYT
>TRBJ2-5|17|TRBV24-1
ATSEQKAVSGLIQETQY
>TRBJ2-3|11|TRBV12-3/TRBV12-4
ASSGLAGDTQY
>TRBJ2-7|13|TRBV7-6
ASSPQQGSSYEQY
>TRBJ2-2|15|TRBV3-1/TRBV3-2
ASSHSHGQENTGELF
>TRBJ2-2|14|TRBV18
ASSRFTGQGTGELF